This TCR beta chain appears in the sequencing data of a study of control samples from healthy donors and cancer patients (dated by TCRdb to 2020 to 2022). Points on this clone: The antigen this receptor binds is unknown. The sample holds no much larger clone one base away, and base qualities are not on file.

CDR1 LNHDA and CDR2 SQIVND are derived from the germline V gene (reference sequence). V is clipped by 9 bases and J by 6 bases, and the sequence between their germline boundaries is 17 bases long. Its CDR3 holds 14 amino acids, cysteine through phenylalanine. Only the CDR3 region is kept as DNA, spanning 42 bases read in frame from base 1. The library came from the immunoSEQ multiplex PCR assay. As stored in TCRdb, this immuneACCESS dataset retains in-frame rearrangements with V and J assigned. A fraction of the clones does not appear; measured against another copy, unresolved V genes explain less than half of the discrepancy, and the remainder lacks a known reason. Within this sample are tens of thousands of clones, with nearly 90% of them counted one time only. 4.5% to 7% of the sample is taken by the ten largest.

The source material was blood. The clonotype originates from a man in his fifties or sixties in good health. The rearranged chain carries TRBV19 and TRBJ1-4; the D segment could be TRBD1, given 6 matching bases. The DNA sequence is given as TGTGCCAGAGTCAGGGGCCATCTGGATGAAAAACTGTTTTTT. Its amino acids are CARVRGHLDEKLFF.